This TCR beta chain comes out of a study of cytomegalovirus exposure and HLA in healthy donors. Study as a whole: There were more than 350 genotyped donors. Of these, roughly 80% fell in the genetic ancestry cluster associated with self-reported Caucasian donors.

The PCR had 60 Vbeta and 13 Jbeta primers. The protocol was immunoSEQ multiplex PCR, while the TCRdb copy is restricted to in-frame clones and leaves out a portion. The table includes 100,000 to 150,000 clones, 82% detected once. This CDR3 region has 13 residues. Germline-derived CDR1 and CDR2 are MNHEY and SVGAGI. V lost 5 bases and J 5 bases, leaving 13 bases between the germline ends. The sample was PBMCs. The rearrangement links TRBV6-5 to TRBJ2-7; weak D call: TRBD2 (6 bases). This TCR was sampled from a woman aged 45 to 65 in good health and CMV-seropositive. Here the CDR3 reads CASSPGLRHEQYF. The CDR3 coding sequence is TGTGCCAGCAGTCCGGGACTTCGCCACGAGCAGTACTTC.